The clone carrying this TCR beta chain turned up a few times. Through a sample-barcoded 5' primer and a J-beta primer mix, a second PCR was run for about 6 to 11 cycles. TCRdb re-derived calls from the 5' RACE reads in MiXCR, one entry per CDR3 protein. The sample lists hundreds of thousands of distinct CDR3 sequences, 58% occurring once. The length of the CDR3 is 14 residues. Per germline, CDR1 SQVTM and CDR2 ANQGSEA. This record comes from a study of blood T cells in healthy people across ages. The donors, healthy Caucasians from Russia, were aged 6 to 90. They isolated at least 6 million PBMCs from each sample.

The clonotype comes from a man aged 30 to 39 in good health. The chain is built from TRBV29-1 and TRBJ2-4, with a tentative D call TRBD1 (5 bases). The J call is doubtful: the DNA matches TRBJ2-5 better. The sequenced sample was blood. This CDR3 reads CSATGGSRGETQYF. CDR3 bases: TGCAGCGCAACAGGCGGATCCCGAGGAGAGACCCAGTACTTC.